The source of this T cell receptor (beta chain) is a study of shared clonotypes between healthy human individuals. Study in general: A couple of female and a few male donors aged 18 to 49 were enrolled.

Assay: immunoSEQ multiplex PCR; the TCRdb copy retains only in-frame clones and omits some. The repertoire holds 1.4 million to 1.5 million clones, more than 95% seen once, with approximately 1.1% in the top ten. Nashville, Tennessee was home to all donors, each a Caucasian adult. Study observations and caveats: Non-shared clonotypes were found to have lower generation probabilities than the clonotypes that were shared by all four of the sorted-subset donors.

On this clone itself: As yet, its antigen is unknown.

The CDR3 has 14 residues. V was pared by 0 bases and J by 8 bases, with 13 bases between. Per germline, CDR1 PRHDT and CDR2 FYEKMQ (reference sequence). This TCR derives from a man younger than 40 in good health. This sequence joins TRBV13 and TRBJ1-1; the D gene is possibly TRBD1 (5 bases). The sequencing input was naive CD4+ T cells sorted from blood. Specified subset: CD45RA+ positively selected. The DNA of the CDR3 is TGTGCCAGCAGCTTAGGAGGGGAATCACTAGAAGCTTTCTTT. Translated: CASSLGGESLEAFF.